The sample holds many counts of the clone carrying this T cell receptor beta chain. Its antigen is undetermined. The data are from a study of T-cell reconstitution after alpha-beta-depleted transplantation in children. Findings and limits, study-wide: After transplant, at about two months, alpha-beta T cells were reportedly derived from several hundred expanded graft clones. Once a year had passed after transplant, T-cell counts and diversity came mostly from newly produced T cells.

TCRbeta library construction was performed incorporating unique molecular identifiers. TCRdb reprocessed the PCR reads with MiXCR, giving one entry per CDR3 protein. The sample holds around 270,000 distinct CDR3 sequences, around 10% seen once. The material was PBMCs, obtained before TCRalphabeta/CD19-depleted stem cell transplant. The receptor comes from a boy under three years old with acute myeloid leukemia, due to receive a stem cell transplant.

The CDR3 region has the DNA TGTGCCAGCAGTTTAACAGGGGGCCTCTCTGGAAACACCATATATTTT. Protein sequence: CASSLTGGLSGNTIYF. The rearrangement joins TRBV12-3 or TRBV12-4 to TRBJ1-3; 9 bases match TRBD1. The CDR3 has 16 residues. The junction had 2 bases not matched to a gene; V was cut back by 2 bases and J by 0 bases.